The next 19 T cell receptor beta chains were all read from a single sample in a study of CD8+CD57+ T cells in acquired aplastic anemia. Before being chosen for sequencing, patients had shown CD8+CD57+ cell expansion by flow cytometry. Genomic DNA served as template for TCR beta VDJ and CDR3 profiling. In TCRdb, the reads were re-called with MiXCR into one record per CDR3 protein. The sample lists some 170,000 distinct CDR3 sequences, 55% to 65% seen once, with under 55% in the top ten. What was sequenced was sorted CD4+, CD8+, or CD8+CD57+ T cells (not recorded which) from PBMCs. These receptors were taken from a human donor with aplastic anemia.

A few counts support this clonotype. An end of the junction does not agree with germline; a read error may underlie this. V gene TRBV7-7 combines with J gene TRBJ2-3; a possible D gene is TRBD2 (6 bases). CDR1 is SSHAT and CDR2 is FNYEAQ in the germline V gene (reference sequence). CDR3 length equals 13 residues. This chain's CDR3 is CASSWAPSDTQYF. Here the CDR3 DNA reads TGTGCTAGCAGCTGGGCCCCTAGCGACACGCAGTATTTT.

The CDR3 bases are TGTGCCAGCAGCGAAGGAGGGGGGTTGGGCCAAGAGACCCAGTACTTC. Translated: CASSEGGGLGQETQYF. The chain combines TRBV12-3 or TRBV12-4 with TRBJ2-5, with D possibly being TRBD1 or TRBD2 (6 bases each). V shed 6 bases and J shed 1 base, with 18 bases lying between them. This CDR3 contains 16 residues.

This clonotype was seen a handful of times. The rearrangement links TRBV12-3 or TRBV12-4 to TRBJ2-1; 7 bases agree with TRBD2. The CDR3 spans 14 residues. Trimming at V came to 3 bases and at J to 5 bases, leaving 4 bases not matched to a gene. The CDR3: CASSLGRGDNEQFF. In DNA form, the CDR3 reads TGTGCCAGCAGTTTGGGACGGGGGGACAATGAGCAGTTCTTC.

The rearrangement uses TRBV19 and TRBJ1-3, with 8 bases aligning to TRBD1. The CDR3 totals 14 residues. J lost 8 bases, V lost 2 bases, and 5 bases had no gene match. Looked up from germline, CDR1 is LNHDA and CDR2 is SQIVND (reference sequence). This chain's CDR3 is CASSIRGQGDTIYF. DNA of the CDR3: TGTGCCAGTAGTATACGAGGACAGGGCGACACCATATATTTT.

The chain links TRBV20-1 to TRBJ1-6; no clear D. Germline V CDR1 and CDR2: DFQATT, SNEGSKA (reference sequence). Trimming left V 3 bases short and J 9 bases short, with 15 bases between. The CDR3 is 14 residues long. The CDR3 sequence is CSASNPLDFSPLHF. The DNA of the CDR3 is TGCAGTGCTAGTAACCCGCTGGACTTTTCACCCCTCCACTTT.

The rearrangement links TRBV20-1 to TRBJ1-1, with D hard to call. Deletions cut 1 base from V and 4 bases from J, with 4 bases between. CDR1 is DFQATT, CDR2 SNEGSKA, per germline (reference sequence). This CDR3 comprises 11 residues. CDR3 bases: TGCAGTGCTAGAGCGGGCACTGAAGCTTTCTTT. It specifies CSARAGTEAFF.

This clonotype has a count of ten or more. The CDR3 region is CASSLEGPEQYF. In nucleotides, the CDR3 is TGCGCCAGCAGCTTGGAAGGGCCCGAGCAGTACTTC. The chain links TRBV5-1 to TRBJ2-7; the D is unclear. CDR3 length: 12 amino acids. V was pared by 0 bases and J by 6 bases, with 7 bases between. CDR1 SGHRS and CDR2 YFSETQ come from the germline V gene.

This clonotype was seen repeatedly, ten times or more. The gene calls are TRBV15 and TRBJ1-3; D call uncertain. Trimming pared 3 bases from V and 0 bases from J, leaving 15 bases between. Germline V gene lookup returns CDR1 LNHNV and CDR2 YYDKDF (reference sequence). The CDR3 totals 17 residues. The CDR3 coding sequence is TGTGCCACCAGCAGGGGGTTTAGGTTAATCTCTGGAAACACCATATATTTT. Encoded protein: CATSRGFRLISGNTIYF.

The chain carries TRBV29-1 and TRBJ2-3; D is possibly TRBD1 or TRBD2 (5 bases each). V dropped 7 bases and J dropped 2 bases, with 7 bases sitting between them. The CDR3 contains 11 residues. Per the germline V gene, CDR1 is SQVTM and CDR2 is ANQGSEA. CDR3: CSGGPTDTQYF. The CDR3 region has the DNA TGCAGCGGGGGACCCACAGATACGCAGTATTTT.

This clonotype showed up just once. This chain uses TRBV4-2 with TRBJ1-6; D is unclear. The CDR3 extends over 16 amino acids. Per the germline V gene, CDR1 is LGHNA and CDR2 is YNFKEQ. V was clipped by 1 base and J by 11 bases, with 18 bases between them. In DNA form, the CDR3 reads TGTGCCAGCAGCCAAGTCCCGCGTTCGGGCTCTGCACCCCTCCACTTT. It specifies CASSQVPRSGSAPLHF.

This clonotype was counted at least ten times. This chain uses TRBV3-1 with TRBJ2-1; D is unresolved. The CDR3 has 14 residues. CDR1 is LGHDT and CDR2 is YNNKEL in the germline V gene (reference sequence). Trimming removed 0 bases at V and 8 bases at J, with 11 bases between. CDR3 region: CASSQDSTVYEQFF. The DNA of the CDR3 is TGTGCCAGCAGCCAAGATTCGACCGTCTATGAGCAGTTCTTC.

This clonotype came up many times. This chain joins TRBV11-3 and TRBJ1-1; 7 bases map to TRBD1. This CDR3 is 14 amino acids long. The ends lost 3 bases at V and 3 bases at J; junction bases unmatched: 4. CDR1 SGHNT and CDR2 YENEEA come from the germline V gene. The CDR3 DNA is TGTGCCAGCAGCTTGGGTACAGGGGACACTGAAGCTTTCTTT. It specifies CASSLGTGDTEAFF. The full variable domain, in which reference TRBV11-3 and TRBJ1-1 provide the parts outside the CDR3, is EAGVVQSPRYKIIEKKQPVAFWCNPISGHNTLYWYLQNLGQGPELLIRYENEEAVDDSQLPKDRFSAERLKGVDSTLKIQPAELGDSAVYLCASSLGTGDTEAFFGQGTRLTVV.

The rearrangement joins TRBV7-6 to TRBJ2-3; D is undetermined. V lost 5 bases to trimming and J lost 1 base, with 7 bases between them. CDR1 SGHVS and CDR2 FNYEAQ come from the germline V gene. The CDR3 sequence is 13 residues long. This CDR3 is CASSERGTDTQYF. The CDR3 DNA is TGTGCCAGCAGCGAGAGAGGCACAGATACGCAGTATTTT. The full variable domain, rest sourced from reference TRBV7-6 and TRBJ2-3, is GAGVSQSPRYKVTKRGQDVALRCDPISGHVSLYWYRQALGQGPEFLTYFNYEAQQDKSGLPNDRFSAERPEGSISTLTIQRTEQRDSAMYRCASSERGTDTQYFGPGTRLTVL.

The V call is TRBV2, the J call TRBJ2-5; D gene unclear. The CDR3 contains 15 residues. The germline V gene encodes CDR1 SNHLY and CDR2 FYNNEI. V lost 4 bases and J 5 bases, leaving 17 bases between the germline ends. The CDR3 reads CASSVEGMGMETQYF. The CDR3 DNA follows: TGTGCCAGCAGTGTTGAAGGGATGGGAATGGAGACCCAGTACTTC.

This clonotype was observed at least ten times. The CDR3 DNA reads as TGTGCCAGCAGTTACCAGGGGATGGCCACTGAAGCTTTCTTT. Translating it yields CASSYQGMATEAFF. This rearrangement joins TRBV6-5 to TRBJ1-1; D possibly corresponds to TRBD1 (6 bases). The CDR3 has 14 amino acids. The V gene's germline CDR1 is MNHEY and CDR2 SVGAGI. V was shortened by 2 bases and J by 4 bases, with 11 bases between the two germline ends.

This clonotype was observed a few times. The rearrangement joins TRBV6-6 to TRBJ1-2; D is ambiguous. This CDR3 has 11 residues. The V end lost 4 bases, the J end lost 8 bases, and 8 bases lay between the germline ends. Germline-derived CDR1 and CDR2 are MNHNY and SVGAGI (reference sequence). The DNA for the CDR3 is TGTGCCAGCAGTTCGCGTTTCGGCTACACCTTC. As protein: CASSSRFGYTF.

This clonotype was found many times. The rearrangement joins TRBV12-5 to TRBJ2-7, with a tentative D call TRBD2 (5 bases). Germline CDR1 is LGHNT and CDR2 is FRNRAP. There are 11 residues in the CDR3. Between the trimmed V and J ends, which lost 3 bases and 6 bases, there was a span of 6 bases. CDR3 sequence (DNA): TGTGCTAGTGGTTTTGGGAGCGAGCAGTACTTC. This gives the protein CASGFGSEQYF.

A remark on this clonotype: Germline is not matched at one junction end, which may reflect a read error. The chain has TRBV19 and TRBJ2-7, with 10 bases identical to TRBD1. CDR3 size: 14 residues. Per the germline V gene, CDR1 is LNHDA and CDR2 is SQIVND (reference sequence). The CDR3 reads CAGGSGQGRYEQYF. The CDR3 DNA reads TGTGCCGGTGGTTCGGGACAGGGGCGTTACGAGCAGTATTTC.

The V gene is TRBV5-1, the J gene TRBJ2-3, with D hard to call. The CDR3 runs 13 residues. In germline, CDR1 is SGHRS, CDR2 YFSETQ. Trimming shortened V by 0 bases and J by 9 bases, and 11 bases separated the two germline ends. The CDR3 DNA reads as TGCGCCAGCAGCTTGGTTTCGGGCGGCACGCAGTATTTT. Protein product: CASSLVSGGTQYF.